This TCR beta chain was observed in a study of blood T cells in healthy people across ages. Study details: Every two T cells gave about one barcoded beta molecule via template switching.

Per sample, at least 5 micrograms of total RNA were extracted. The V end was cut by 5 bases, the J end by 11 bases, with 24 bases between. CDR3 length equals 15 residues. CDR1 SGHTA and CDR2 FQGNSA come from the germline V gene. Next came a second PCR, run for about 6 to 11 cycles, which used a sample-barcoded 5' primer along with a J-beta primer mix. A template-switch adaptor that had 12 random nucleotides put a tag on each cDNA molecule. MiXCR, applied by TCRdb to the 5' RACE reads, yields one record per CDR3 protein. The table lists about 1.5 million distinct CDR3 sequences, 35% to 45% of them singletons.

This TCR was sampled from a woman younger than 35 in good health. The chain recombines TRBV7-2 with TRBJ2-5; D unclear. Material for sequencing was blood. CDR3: CASSLSPSAYNEQYF. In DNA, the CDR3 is TGTGCCAGCAGCCTATCCCCATCGGCATACAATGAGCAGTACTTC.